This entry lists 4 T cell receptor beta chains sequenced from one sample in a study of blood T cell repertoires in COVID-19. Generated by immunoSEQ multiplex PCR, the TCRdb table keeps only in-frame clones and is missing some. The sample lists 150,000 to 200,000 clones, under 80% occurring once. The sample was peripheral blood. The receptors shown here come from an older man with acute or convalescent COVID-19.

The chain recombines TRBV15 with TRBJ2-7; 8 bases are shared with TRBD2. CDR1 is LNHNV, CDR2 YYDKDF, per germline (reference sequence). The V and J ends lost 5 bases and 2 bases, in that order; junction bases with no gene match: 5. CDR3 length: 14 residues. CDR3 bases: TGTGCCACCAGCGATAGCGGGGATACCTACGAGCAGTACTTC. Translated, it gives CATSDSGDTYEQYF.

The rearrangement links TRBV19 to TRBJ2-7; 8 bases agree with TRBD2. V was pared by 3 bases and J by 4 bases, with 5 bases of the junction left unmatched. This CDR3 region has 14 residues. The V gene's germline CDR1 is LNHDA and CDR2 SQIVND (reference sequence). The CDR3 nucleotides are TGTGCCAGTAGTATGGCGGGGGGCGCGTACGAGCAGTACTTC. Translated, it gives CASSMAGGAYEQYF. Combining the CDR3 with reference TRBV19 and TRBJ2-7 gives the whole variable domain DGGITQSPKYLFRKEGQNVTLSCEQNLNHDAMYWYRQDPGQGLRLIYYSQIVNDFQKGDIAEGYSVSREKKESFPLTVTSAQKNPTAFYLCASSMAGGAYEQYFGPGTRLTVT.

V and J are TRBV12-5 and TRBJ2-1; 7 positions agree with TRBD1. Germline V gene sequence: CDR1 LGHNT, CDR2 FRNRAP. Trimming cost V 1 base and J 5 bases; bases outside gene matches: 2. The CDR3 covers 14 residues. Here the CDR3 reads CASGLGQGHNEQFF. Here the CDR3 DNA reads TGTGCTAGTGGTTTGGGACAGGGCCACAATGAGCAGTTCTTC.

This sequence joins TRBV5-1 and TRBJ1-4, with D unclear. Germline CDR1 SGHRS, CDR2 YFSETQ. CDR3 length: 14 amino acids. Between the trimmed V and J ends, which lost 3 bases and 1 base, there was a span of 7 bases. The CDR3 is CASSSGRTNEKLFF. The CDR3 DNA reads as TGCGCCAGCAGCTCAGGCAGAACTAATGAAAAACTGTTTTTT.